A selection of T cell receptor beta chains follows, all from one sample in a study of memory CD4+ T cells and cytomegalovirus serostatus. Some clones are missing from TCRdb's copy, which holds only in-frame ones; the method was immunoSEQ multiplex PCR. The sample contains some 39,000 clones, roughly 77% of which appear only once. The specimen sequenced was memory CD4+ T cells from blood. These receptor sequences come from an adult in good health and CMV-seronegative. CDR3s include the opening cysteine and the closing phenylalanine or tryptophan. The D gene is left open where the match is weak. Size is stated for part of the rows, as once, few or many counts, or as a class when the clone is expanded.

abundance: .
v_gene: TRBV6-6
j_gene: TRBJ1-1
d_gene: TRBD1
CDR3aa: CASRGRDRGTEAFF
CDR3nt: TGTGCCAGCAGAGGGAGGGACAGGGGGACTGAAGCTTTCTTT

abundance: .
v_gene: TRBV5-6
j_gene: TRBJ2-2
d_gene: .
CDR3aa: CASSLQGNTGELFF
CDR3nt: TGTGCCAGCAGCTTGCAAGGGAACACCGGGGAGCTGTTTTTT

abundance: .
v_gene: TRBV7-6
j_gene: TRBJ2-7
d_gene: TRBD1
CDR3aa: CASSSWVGTGVNEQYF
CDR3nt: TGTGCCAGCAGCTCGTGGGTCGGGACAGGGGTGAACGAGCAGTACTTC

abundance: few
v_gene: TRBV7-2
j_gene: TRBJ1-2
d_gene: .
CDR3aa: CATATGTGHYGYTF
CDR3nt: TGTGCCACCGCGACCGGGACGGGGCATTATGGCTACACCTTC

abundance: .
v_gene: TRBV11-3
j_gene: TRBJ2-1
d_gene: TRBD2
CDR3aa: CASSSTSPSGGSDEQFF
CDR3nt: TGTGCCAGCAGCTCCACCTCGCCTAGCGGGGGGAGCGATGAGCAGTTCTTC

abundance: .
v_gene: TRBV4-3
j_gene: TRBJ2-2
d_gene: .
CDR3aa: CASSRRRDQQRSWGELFF
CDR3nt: TGCGCCAGCAGCCGACGTAGGGACCAGCAGAGGAGTTGGGGGGAGCTGTTTTTT

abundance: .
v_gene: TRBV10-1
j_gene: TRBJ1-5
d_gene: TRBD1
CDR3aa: CARNPRGQDNQPQHF
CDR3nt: TGCGCCAGAAACCCCCGGGGACAGGACAATCAGCCCCAGCATTTT

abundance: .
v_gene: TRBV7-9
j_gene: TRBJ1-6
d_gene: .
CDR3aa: CASSPTGSVYSPLHF
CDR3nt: TGTGCCAGCAGCCCCACAGGGTCTGTATATTCACCCCTCCACTTT

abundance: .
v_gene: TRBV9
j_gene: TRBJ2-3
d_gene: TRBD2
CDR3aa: CASSDSGGRADTQYF
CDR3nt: TGTGCCAGCAGTGATAGCGGGGGTAGGGCAGATACGCAGTATTTT

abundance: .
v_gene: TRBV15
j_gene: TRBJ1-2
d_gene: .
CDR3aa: CATSREGDHTF
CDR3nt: TGTGCCACCAGCAGAGAGGGGGATCATACCTTC

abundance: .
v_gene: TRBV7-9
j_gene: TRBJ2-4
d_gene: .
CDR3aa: CASSLLGSAKNIQYF
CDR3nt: TGTGCCAGCAGCTTGTTAGGCTCTGCCAAAAACATTCAGTACTTC

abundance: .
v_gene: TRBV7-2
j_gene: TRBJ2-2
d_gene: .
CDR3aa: CASSLGLAKTGELFF
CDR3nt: TGTGCCAGCAGCTTAGGTTTGGCAAAAACCGGGGAGCTGTTTTTT

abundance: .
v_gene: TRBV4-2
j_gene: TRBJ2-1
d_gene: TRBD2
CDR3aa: CASSPSSRTSVGEQFF
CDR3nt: TGTGCCAGCAGCCCCTCCAGTCGGACTAGCGTGGGTGAGCAGTTCTTC

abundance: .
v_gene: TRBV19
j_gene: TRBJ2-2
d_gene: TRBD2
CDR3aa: CASSITRLAGHTGELFF
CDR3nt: TGTGCCAGTAGTATCACGCGACTAGCGGGGCACACCGGGGAGCTGTTTTTT